These 29 T cell receptor beta chains came from one sample sequenced in a study of molecular identifiers for immune sequencing clone quantification (dated by TCRdb to 2017 to 2018). The library was obtained by PCR. Sequenced using a NextSeq 500. Through fastp at Q25 and MiXCR, TCRdb rebuilt clones from the public reads, retaining in-frame beta chains. Every distinct CDR3 protein forms one entry, paired with its most common genes and DNA. This sample lists roughly 630,000 distinct CDR3 sequences; 25% were detected once. Roughly 0.83% of the sample is taken by the ten largest. The sequenced sample consisted of naive CD8+ T cells from blood, with Jurkat cell RNA spiked in. The cell subset or site label corresponds to: FACS-sorted CD8+CD4-CCR7+CD45RA+ naive T cells. The receptors originated from a human donor in good health. Some libraries in this study had Jurkat cell RNA spiked in.

The gene calls are TRBV7-9 and TRBJ2-3; 11 bases match TRBD1. The germline V gene has CDR1 SEHNR and CDR2 FQNEAQ (reference sequence). This CDR3 region has 15 residues. Losses at the gene ends were 4 bases for V and 4 bases for J; bases not matched to a gene: 4. CDR3 DNA sequence: TGTGCCAGCAGCTCGGGACAGGGGGAGGCAGATACGCAGTATTTT. Its protein product is CASSSGQGEADTQYF. Variable domain in full (rest from reference TRBV7-9 and TRBJ2-3): DTGVSQNPRHKITKRGQNVTFRCDPISEHNRLYWYRQTLGQGPEFLTYFQNEAQLEKSRLLSDRFSAERPKGSFSTLEIQRTEQGDSAMYLCASSSGQGEADTQYFGPGTRLTVL.

To note about this clonotype: One junction end disagrees with the germline gene, perhaps due to a read error. The V call is TRBV7-6, the J call TRBJ2-1, with 7 bases that match TRBD2. This CDR3 has 16 residues. Looked up from germline, CDR1 is SGHVS and CDR2 is FNYEAQ. The CDR3 reads CAGSPRTRGSYNEQFF. CDR3 DNA sequence: TGTGCCGGCAGCCCGAGGACTCGCGGGAGCTACAATGAGCAGTTCTTC.

This clonotype has a count of ten or more. The chain links TRBV5-4 to TRBJ2-5; 10 nucleotides agree with TRBD2. The CDR3 runs 16 residues. CDR1 is SGHNT and CDR2 is YYREEE in the germline V gene (reference sequence). V was pared by 0 bases and J by 5 bases, with 7 bases of the junction left unmatched. DNA of the CDR3: TGTGCCAGCAGCTTGGGACTAGCGGGCGCCACGGAGACCCAGTACTTC. It yields the protein CASSLGLAGATETQYF. The whole variable domain, remainder taken from reference TRBV5-4 and TRBJ2-5, is ETGVTQSPTHLIKTRGQQVTLRCSSQSGHNTVSWYQQALGQGPQFIFQYYREEENGRGNFPPRFSGLQFPNYSSELNVNALELDDSALYLCASSLGLAGATETQYFGPGTRLLVL.

The chain joins TRBV14 to TRBJ2-7; D remains ambiguous. The CDR3 covers 14 residues. Trimming removed 0 bases from V and 5 bases from J, with 11 bases in between. Germline V CDR1 and CDR2: SGHDN, FVKESK. In DNA, the CDR3 is TGTGCCAGCAGCCAAGACCCTCTGCCTGACGAGCAGTACTTC. It yields the protein CASSQDPLPDEQYF.

This clonotype was found a few times. V and J are TRBV19 and TRBJ2-1; TRBD2 agrees at 12 bases. The CDR3 contains 13 residues. Germline assignment: CDR1 LNHDA and CDR2 SQIVND (reference sequence). Trimming removed 3 bases from V and 15 bases from J; junction bases left unmatched: 6. The CDR3 is CASSMTSGSGPFF. As DNA, the CDR3 is TGTGCCAGTAGTATGACTAGCGGGAGTGGTCCGTTCTTC.

V and J are TRBV13 and TRBJ2-1, with D tentatively TRBD2 (5 bases). V shed 5 bases and J shed 9 bases, with 23 bases lying between them. This CDR3 comprises 16 residues. Germline V gene data show CDR1 as PRHDT and CDR2 as FYEKMQ (reference sequence). CDR3 coding DNA: TGTGCCAGCAGCGGAGGTGCTGTGACTATCCTCCCTGAGCAGTTCTTC. Translation: CASSGGAVTILPEQFF. Full variable domain (remainder filled in from reference TRBV13 and TRBJ2-1): AAGVIQSPRHLIKEKRETATLKCYPIPRHDTVYWYQQGPGQDPQFLISFYEKMQSDKGSIPDRFSAQQFSDYHSELNMSSLELGDSALYFCASSGGAVTILPEQFFGPGTRLTVL.

This clonotype was recorded many times. The chain links TRBV6-5 to TRBJ1-2, with no clear D. Between the trimmed V and J ends, which lost 2 bases and 9 bases, there was a span of 31 bases. Germline CDR1 reads MNHEY; CDR2 reads SVGAGI. The CDR3 covers 19 residues. DNA of the CDR3: TGTGCCAGCAGTTACCAGTATAATGTAGTTAGACCGGTGATTGGGAGCTACACCTTC. Translating it yields CASSYQYNVVRPVIGSYTF.

This clonotype was observed a handful of times. The chain couples TRBV9 to TRBJ2-1, with TRBD2 identical over 11 bases. The V gene's germline CDR1 is SGDLS and CDR2 YYNGEE. This CDR3 is built from 17 residues. Losses at the gene ends were 3 bases for V and 3 bases for J; bases not matched to a gene: 8. The CDR3 nucleotides are TGTGCCAGCAGCGACTGGACCGGGACTAGCGGCTACAATGAGCAGTTCTTC. Translating it yields CASSDWTGTSGYNEQFF.

The V gene is TRBV27, the J gene TRBJ2-7; 9 bases map to TRBD1. Unmatched junction bases numbered 7, after V lost 4 bases and J lost 6 bases. Germline V CDR1 and CDR2: MNHEY, SMNVEV (reference sequence). The CDR3 consists of 14 residues. CDR3 residues: CASSSRTGVSEQYF. DNA of the CDR3: TGTGCCAGCAGTTCCCGGACAGGGGTGAGCGAGCAGTACTTC.

This chain uses TRBV9 with TRBJ2-5; 7 nucleotides agree with TRBD2. Germline CDR1 SGDLS, CDR2 YYNGEE. The J segment lost 5 bases and the V segment lost 3 bases, leaving 7 bases of the junction unmatched. The length of the CDR3 is 14 residues. The CDR3 DNA follows: TGTGCCAGCAGCGCAGACGGACTAGTTGAGACCCAGTACTTC. It encodes CASSADGLVETQYF.

This clonotype was counted many times. This chain links TRBV4-1 with TRBJ2-7; the D gene is possibly TRBD2 (7 bases). This CDR3 spans 15 amino acids. Per germline, CDR1 MGHRA and CDR2 YSYEKL. V was pared by 0 bases and J by 4 bases, with 13 bases between. CDR3 in DNA: TGCGCCAGCAGCCAAGAAGGGGGGGGCTGGTACGAGCAGTACTTC. Protein: CASSQEGGGWYEQYF.

This chain's CDR3 is CASSFPREWHSGAYEQYF. The CDR3 DNA sequence: TGTGCCAGCAGCTTCCCCAGGGAGTGGCATAGCGGGGCCTACGAGCAGTACTTC. The rearrangement links TRBV7-9 to TRBJ2-7, with 8 nucleotides matching TRBD2. The CDR3 totals 18 residues. V gave up 3 bases and J gave up 2 bases; unmatched junction bases: 15. Germline V gene lookup returns CDR1 SEHNR and CDR2 FQNEAQ (reference sequence).

This clonotype occurred a few times. The chain is built from TRBV7-9 and TRBJ2-7, with TRBD2 identical over 7 bases. J gave up 3 bases and V 2 bases, and 7 bases lay outside the gene matches. CDR3 length: 15 residues. The germline V gene encodes CDR1 SEHNR and CDR2 FQNEAQ (reference sequence). CDR3 sequence reads: CASSLPPGRNYEQYF. DNA of the CDR3: TGTGCCAGCAGCTTACCCCCCGGGAGGAACTACGAGCAGTACTTC.

V usage is TRBV7-2 and J usage is TRBJ2-1; tentatively, D is TRBD1 (5 bases). Trimming took 4 bases from V and 5 from J, leaving 9 bases between them. CDR3 length: 13 residues. Germline values: CDR1 SGHTA, CDR2 FQGNSA. The chain's CDR3 is CASSYDSNNEQFF. The DNA for the CDR3 is TGTGCCAGCAGCTATGACAGTAACAATGAGCAGTTCTTC.

This clonotype was seen at least ten times. The V gene is TRBV12-3 or TRBV12-4, the J gene TRBJ2-3, with D possibly being TRBD1 or TRBD2 (5 bases each). The CDR3 consists of 20 residues. V lost 6 bases and J lost 6, with 34 bases in between. The CDR3 bases are TGTGCCAGCAGACCTCCCCCCTGGGACGAACACTCCAGATTCCGGGATACGCAGTATTTT. Encoded protein: CASRPPPWDEHSRFRDTQYF.

This clonotype occurred many times. The chain recombines TRBV20-1 with TRBJ2-7, with TRBD1 matching 7 bases. Germline CDR1 and CDR2: DFQATT and SNEGSKA (reference sequence). The CDR3 sequence is 13 residues long. V was pared by 5 bases and J by 0 bases, with 4 bases of the junction left unmatched. CDR3 sequence reads: CSADRDSSYEQYF. DNA for the CDR3: TGCAGTGCTGACCGGGACAGCTCCTACGAGCAGTACTTC.

A few counts support this clonotype. The CDR3 here is CASSVFMTGENEKLFF. CDR3 DNA: TGTGCCAGCAGCGTGTTTATGACAGGGGAGAATGAAAAACTGTTTTTT. The chain joins TRBV7-8 to TRBJ1-4, with 8 positions matching TRBD1. J lost 5 bases, V lost 5 bases, and 10 bases had no gene match. Per the germline V gene, CDR1 is SGHVS and CDR2 is FQNEAQ. The CDR3 consists of 16 residues.

This clonotype was seen repeatedly, ten times or more. This chain links TRBV5-4 with TRBJ2-1; TRBD2 is a possible D gene (7 bases). The CDR3 is 14 amino acids. Germline loops: CDR1 SGHNT, CDR2 YYREEE (reference sequence). The germline V and J ends were trimmed by 0 bases and 8 bases, with 12 bases remaining between them. Written as DNA, the CDR3 is TGTGCCAGCAGCTTGGGGGGAGGGGGGTATGAGCAGTTCTTC. Its protein is CASSLGGGGYEQFF. Supplemented by reference TRBV5-4 and TRBJ2-1, the full variable domain reads ETGVTQSPTHLIKTRGQQVTLRCSSQSGHNTVSWYQQALGQGPQFIFQYYREEENGRGNFPPRFSGLQFPNYSSELNVNALELDDSALYLCASSLGGGGYEQFFGPGTRLTVL.

The sample holds many counts of this clonotype. The chain has TRBV7-9 and TRBJ2-5; D is uncertain. The germline gives CDR1 SEHNR, CDR2 FQNEAQ (reference sequence). V dropped 6 bases and J dropped 2 bases, with 13 bases sitting between them. The CDR3 covers 14 residues. The CDR3 coding sequence is TGTGCCAGCAGAGACCCGGGCCAACAAGAGACCCAGTACTTC. It encodes CASRDPGQQETQYF.

Points on this clonotype: Its ends do not fully match the called genes, so a read error is possible. The V and J genes are TRBV6-5 and TRBJ1-1, with TRBD1 identical over 9 bases. The CDR3 loop spans 15 amino acids. Looked up from germline, CDR1 is MNHEY and CDR2 is SVGAGI. The CDR3 here is CASSWDRDGNTAAFF. The CDR3 DNA sequence: TGTGCCAGCAGTTGGGACAGGGACGGGAACACTGCAGCTTTCTTT.

This clonotype was picked up many times. The chain carries TRBV7-9 and TRBJ1-1, with D unresolved. From germline, CDR1 is SEHNR and CDR2 FQNEAQ (reference sequence). Trimming removed 5 bases from V and 0 bases from J, with 4 bases in between. CDR3 length equals 12 residues. The CDR3 DNA sequence: TGTGCCAGCAGCGATATGAACACTGAAGCTTTCTTT. It specifies CASSDMNTEAFF.

In its sample, this clonotype was seen a few times. The J gene is TRBJ2-1, the V gene TRBV6-5, with TRBD1 matching 8 bases. V shed 1 base, J shed 8 bases, and the junction held 4 bases outside the gene matches. Germline V gene data show CDR1 as MNHEY and CDR2 as SVGAGI. The CDR3 consists of 14 residues. The CDR3 protein is CASSYYGRGHEQFF. The CDR3 bases are TGTGCCAGCAGTTACTATGGCAGGGGGCATGAGCAGTTCTTC.

Points on this clonotype: Sequence at one end of the junction differs from germline and may be a read error. CDR3 region: CASSVATGGNEQDF. DNA for the CDR3: TGTGCCAGCAGCGTAGCTACCGGGGGGAACGAGCAGGACTTC. The V and J genes are TRBV9 and TRBJ2-7; TRBD2 agrees at 7 bases. Per the germline V gene, CDR1 is SGDLS and CDR2 is YYNGEE. The CDR3 length is 14 residues. The entire variable domain, with the rest obtained from reference TRBV9 and TRBJ2-7, is as follows: DSGVTQTPKHLITATGQRVTLRCSPRSGDLSVYWYQQSLDQGLQFLIQYYNGEERAKGNILERFSAQQFPDLHSELNLSSLELGDSALYFCASSVATGGNEQDFGPGTRLTVT.

A few counts support this clonotype. The chain carries TRBV27 and TRBJ2-1; 7 bases fit TRBD2. After removal of 5 bases from V and 0 bases from J, the junction contained 7 bases not matched to a gene. The CDR3 spans 16 residues. CDR1 and CDR2 (germline): MNHEY, SMNVEV (reference sequence). CDR3 sequence (DNA): TGTGCCAGCAGTCCCCTAGCGGCGAGCTCCTACAATGAGCAGTTCTTC. Translating gives CASSPLAASSYNEQFF.

This clonotype was detected only a few times. This sequence joins TRBV27 and TRBJ2-7; tentative D call: TRBD2 (6 bases). The CDR3 is 15 residues long. The V gene's germline CDR1 is MNHEY and CDR2 SMNVEV (reference sequence). Trimming pared 6 bases from V and 2 bases from J, leaving 17 bases between. The CDR3 region is CASSPGSGYAYEQYF. The CDR3, as DNA: TGTGCCAGCAGCCCAGGGAGCGGGTACGCCTACGAGCAGTACTTC.

In this sample, this clonotype turned up a few times. The chain links TRBV7-9 to TRBJ2-7, with D possibly matching TRBD1 (7 bases). Germline CDR1 and CDR2: SEHNR and FQNEAQ (reference sequence). The CDR3 extends over 15 amino acids. V was pared by 5 bases and J by 4 bases, with 18 bases between. CDR3 bases: TGTGCCAGCAGCCCAGGGGGGTACAGGGCTTACGAGCAGTACTTC. Its protein is CASSPGGYRAYEQYF.

Concerning this clonotype itself: At one end the junction does not follow the germline gene, possibly because of a read error. V usage is TRBV7-6 and J usage is TRBJ2-7, with a weak D call TRBD2 (6 bases). Germline V gene sequence: CDR1 SGHVS, CDR2 FNYEAQ. The CDR3 runs 14 residues. The CDR3, as DNA: TGTGCCTGCAGCTTAGGGCAGGGACTCTACGAGCAGTACTTC. Translated, it gives CACSLGQGLYEQYF.

This clonotype was counted many times. V gene TRBV4-2 combines with J gene TRBJ2-1; the D gene is possibly TRBD1 (5 bases). Deletions cut 3 bases from V and 8 bases from J, with 14 bases between. This CDR3 contains 14 residues. Germline values: CDR1 LGHNA, CDR2 YNFKEQ. The CDR3 DNA sequence: TGTGCCAGCAGCCACGGTGGGCAGGGCTATGAGCAGTTCTTC. Translated: CASSHGGQGYEQFF.

This clonotype was counted many times. The gene calls are TRBV7-2 and TRBJ2-4; no clear D. The V end lost 4 bases, the J end lost 4 bases, and 5 bases lay between the germline ends. There are 12 residues in the CDR3. The germline CDR1 and CDR2 sequences are SGHTA and FQGNSA. The CDR3 DNA reads as TGTGCCAGCAGCTCAGTAAAAAACATTCAGTACTTC. This translates into CASSSVKNIQYF.